This entry features one T cell receptor (beta chain) sequence. What it recognizes is unknown. Germline V lookup: CDR1 KGHSH, CDR2 LQKENI. V shed 2 bases and J shed 0 bases, with 10 bases lying between them. The length of the CDR3 is 16 residues. The sample comes from a study of shared clonotypes between healthy human individuals. Study-level points and caveats: Clonotypes shared by all four sorted-subset donors had higher generation probabilities than non-shared clonotypes.

Genomic DNA from each subset was divided evenly over several immunoSEQ plates. TCRdb's table, derived via immunoSEQ multiplex PCR, lists solely in-frame clones and lacks some. The profile shows 2.3 million or so clones, about 92% of them singletons. V is TRBV18 and J is TRBJ1-4; D gene unclear. This receptor was obtained from a man aged 18 to 30 in good health. Some clones in this sample may be carry-over from other donors' samples. Sequenced input: naive CD4+ T cells from PBMCs. Regarding subset: CD45RA+ positively selected. CDR3 sequence reads: CASSPVLVATNEKLFF. The CDR3 DNA follows: TGTGCCAGCTCACCAGTTCTCGTTGCAACTAATGAAAAACTGTTTTTT.